These 2 T cell receptor beta chains were all obtained from the same sample, sequenced in a study of graft-versus-host responses after intestinal transplantation. No antigen has been assigned to these receptors. Here immunoSEQ multiplex PCR was the method, and the copy in TCRdb shows in-frame clones only, minus some. The data show about 47,000 clones, 85% to 95% seen once. Here the sequenced sample was unstimulated CD8+ T cells sorted from spleen or lymph node cells, taken before transplant. The receptors shown here come from a human donor who was the organ donor for an intestinal transplant.

This chain links TRBV28 with TRBJ2-7, with a tentative D call TRBD1 (5 bases). The V end was cut by 5 bases, the J end by 0 bases, with 8 bases between. Germline-derived CDR1 and CDR2 are MDHEN and SYDVKM. CDR3 length: 13 residues. The CDR3 nucleotides read TGTGCCAGCAGTCCGGACAACTCCTACGAGCAGTACTTC. It yields the protein CASSPDNSYEQYF.

In DNA, the CDR3 is TGTGCCAGCACGGGCCCCTCGGGTCACGAGCAGTACTTC. This translates into CASTGPSGHEQYF. V gene TRBV2 combines with J gene TRBJ2-7; D remains unclear. V dropped 7 bases and J dropped 5 bases, with 15 bases sitting between them. The CDR3 contains 13 residues. The germline CDR1 and CDR2 sequences are SNHLY and FYNNEI. The full variable domain, rest sourced from reference TRBV2 and TRBJ2-7, is EPEVTQTPSHQVTQMGQEVILRCVPISNHLYFYWYRQILGQKVEFLVSFYNNEISEKSEIFDDQFSVERPDGSNFTLKIRSTKLEDSAMYFCASTGPSGHEQYFGPGTRLTVT.